Following are 4 T cell receptor beta chains from one sample sequenced in a study of cytomegalovirus exposure and HLA in healthy donors. PCR used 60 Vbeta primers and 13 Jbeta primers. TCRdb keeps only in-frame clones here, not all; method: immunoSEQ multiplex PCR. Of roughly 120,000 clones listed, about four fifths are singletons. Sequences were obtained from PBMCs. Receptors originate from a young man in good health and CMV-seropositive.

This clone was found once. CDR3 nucleotides: TGTGCCAGCAGTTCGACCGGGTTACTGAAATATGGCTACACCTTC. The encoded protein is CASSSTGLLKYGYTF. The chain links TRBV6-5 to TRBJ1-2; D not certain. Trimming removed 4 bases at V and 5 bases at J, with 17 bases between. This CDR3 is 15 amino acids long. The V gene's germline CDR1 is MNHEY and CDR2 SVGAGI.

This rearrangement joins TRBV10-2 to TRBJ2-1; 10 bases align to TRBD2. The V gene's germline CDR1 is WSHSY and CDR2 SAAADI. The CDR3 loop spans 16 amino acids. V lost 2 bases and J lost 0; bases outside the gene matches: 1. DNA for the CDR3: TGCGCCAGCAGTGAGGCTAGCGGGAGCTCCTACAATGAGCAGTTCTTC. This gives the protein CASSEASGSSYNEQFF.

This chain uses TRBV6-6 with TRBJ1-2; 10 nucleotides agree with TRBD1. CDR1 is MNHNY and CDR2 is SVGAGI in the germline V gene (reference sequence). J was trimmed by 4 bases and V by 5 bases; bases with no gene match: 7. CDR3 length: 15 amino acids. The CDR3 DNA is TGTGCCAGCAGTAGCGACAGGGGGCGCGTCTATGGCTACACCTTC. As protein: CASSSDRGRVYGYTF.

The rearrangement uses TRBV2 and TRBJ1-4; 10 nucleotides line up with TRBD1. Looked up from germline, CDR1 is SNHLY and CDR2 is FYNNEI. The CDR3 is made up of 15 amino acids. With 6 bases clipped from V and 7 bases from J, the junction kept 8 bases outside the gene matches. In DNA, the CDR3 is TGTGCCAGCAGGGTTGACAGGGGGCGCGTTGAAAAACTGTTTTTT. Its translation: CASRVDRGRVEKLFF.